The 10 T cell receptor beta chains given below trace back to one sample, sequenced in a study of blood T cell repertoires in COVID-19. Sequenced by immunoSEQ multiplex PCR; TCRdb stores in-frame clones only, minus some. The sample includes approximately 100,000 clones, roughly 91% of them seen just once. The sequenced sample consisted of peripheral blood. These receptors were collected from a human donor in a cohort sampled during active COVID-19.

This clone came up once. The CDR3 coding sequence is TGTGCCAGCAGTCGCCGGGACTCCTATAATTCACCCCTCCACTTT. Amino acids: CASSRRDSYNSPLHF. This chain joins TRBV6-2 or TRBV6-3 and TRBJ1-6; no clear D gene. V shed 5 bases and J shed 0 bases, with 8 bases lying between them. This CDR3 comprises 15 residues. The germline V gene has CDR1 MNHEY and CDR2 SVGEGT.

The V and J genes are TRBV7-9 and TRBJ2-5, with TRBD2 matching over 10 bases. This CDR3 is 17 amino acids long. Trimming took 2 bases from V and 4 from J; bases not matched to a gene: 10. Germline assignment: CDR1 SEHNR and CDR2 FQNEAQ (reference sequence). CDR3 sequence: CASSLYITSGVGETQYF. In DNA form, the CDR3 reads TGTGCCAGCAGCTTATACATTACTAGCGGGGTTGGAGAGACCCAGTACTTC.

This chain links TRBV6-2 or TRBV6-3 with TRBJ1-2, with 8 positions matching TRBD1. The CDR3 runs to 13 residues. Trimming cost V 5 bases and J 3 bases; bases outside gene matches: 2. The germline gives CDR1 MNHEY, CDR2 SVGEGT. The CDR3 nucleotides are TGTGCCAGCAGTGCGACAGGGGACTATGGCTACACCTTC. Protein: CASSATGDYGYTF.

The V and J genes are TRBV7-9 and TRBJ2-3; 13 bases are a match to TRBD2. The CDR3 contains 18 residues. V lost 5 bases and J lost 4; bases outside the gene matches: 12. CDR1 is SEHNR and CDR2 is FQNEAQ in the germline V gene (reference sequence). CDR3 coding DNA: TGTGCCAGCAGCCCTGGACTAGCGGGGGCCACGGGGGCAGATACGCAGTATTTT. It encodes CASSPGLAGATGADTQYF.

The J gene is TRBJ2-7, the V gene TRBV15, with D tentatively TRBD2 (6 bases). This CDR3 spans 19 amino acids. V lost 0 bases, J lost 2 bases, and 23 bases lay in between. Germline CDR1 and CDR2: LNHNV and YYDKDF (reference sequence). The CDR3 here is CATSRDSKFLGDFPYEQYF. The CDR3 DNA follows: TGTGCCACCAGCAGAGATTCGAAGTTCCTGGGGGACTTCCCCTACGAGCAGTACTTC.

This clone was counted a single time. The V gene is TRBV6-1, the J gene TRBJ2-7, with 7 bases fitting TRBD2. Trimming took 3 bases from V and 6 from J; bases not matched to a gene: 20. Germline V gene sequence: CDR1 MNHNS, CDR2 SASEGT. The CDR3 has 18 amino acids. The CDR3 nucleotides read TGTGCCAGCAGTGAGCCAGGGTTAAAGGCGGGAGAACTGGGCGAGCAGTACTTC. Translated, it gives CASSEPGLKAGELGEQYF.

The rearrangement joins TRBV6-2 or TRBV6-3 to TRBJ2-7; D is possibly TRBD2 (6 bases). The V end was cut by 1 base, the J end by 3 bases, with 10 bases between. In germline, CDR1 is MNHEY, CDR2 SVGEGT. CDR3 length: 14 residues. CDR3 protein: CASSYLAVNYEQYF. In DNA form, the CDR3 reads TGTGCCAGCAGTTACTTAGCGGTGAACTACGAGCAGTACTTC.

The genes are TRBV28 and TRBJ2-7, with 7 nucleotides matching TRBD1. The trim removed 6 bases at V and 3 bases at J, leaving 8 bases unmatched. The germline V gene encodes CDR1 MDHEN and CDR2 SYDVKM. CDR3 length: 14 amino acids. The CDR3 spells CASRSTGTVYEQYF. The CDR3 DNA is TGTGCCAGCAGGTCTACCGGGACAGTCTACGAGCAGTACTTC.

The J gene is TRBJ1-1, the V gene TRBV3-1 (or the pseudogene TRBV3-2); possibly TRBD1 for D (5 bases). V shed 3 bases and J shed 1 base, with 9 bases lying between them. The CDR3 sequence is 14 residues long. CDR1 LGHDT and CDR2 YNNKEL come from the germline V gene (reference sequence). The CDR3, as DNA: TGTGCCAGCAGCCATACCGACAGGAACACTGAAGCTTTCTTT. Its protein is CASSHTDRNTEAFF.

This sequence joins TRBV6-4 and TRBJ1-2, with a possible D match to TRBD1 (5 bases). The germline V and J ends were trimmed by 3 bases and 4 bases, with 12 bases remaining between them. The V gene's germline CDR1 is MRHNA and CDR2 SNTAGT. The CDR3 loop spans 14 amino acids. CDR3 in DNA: TGTGCCAGCAGTGATGCCCCTGACAGCTATGGCTACACCTTC. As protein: CASSDAPDSYGYTF.